Sequencing of this T cell receptor (beta chain) was carried out in a study of shared clonotypes between healthy human individuals (dated by TCRdb to about 2020). Describing the broader study: The cohort comprised two women and three men aged 18 to 49 years. Leukapheresis yielded between about 0.9 and 9 billion PBMCs per donor. To estimate repertoire size and how much clonotypes are shared between individuals, the study performed deep sequencing of blood TCR repertoires from roughly five healthy adults. Libraries were prepared and TCR repertoires were sequenced by different laboratories using diverse techniques, in order to increase sequencing depth and limit assay-specific biases. For each donor, CD4 naive and CD4 memory were each given three plates, CD8 naive was given two plates, and CD8 memory was given one plate. The full study reports these points: Naive subsets generally had larger estimated clonotype richness than memory subsets. The genetic and exposure-history diversity represented was limited by the small number of donors. Sampling was restricted to blood, and TCR repertoires in tissue are likely to differ from TCR repertoires in blood. Approximately 5% of naive CD4, 3.5% of naive CD8, approximately 2.2% of memory CD4, and around 0.4% of memory CD8 clonotypes were shared across a handful of donors. Incomplete sequencing was indicated by rarefaction of sorted-subset datasets, despite the large sequencing depth. Compared with non-shared clonotypes, clonotypes shared by all four sorted-subset donors had higher generation probabilities. Pairwise subsampling led to the expectation that sequencing depth would affect the degree of clonotype sharing among donors.

CD8 naive samples were CD45RO-negative cells positively selected for CCR7, giving a CD45RA+CCR7+ population that excluded TemRA cells. The donors were healthy, HIV-negative adults with no recently reported acute infections or vaccinations. Only Caucasian adults living in Nashville, Tennessee, USA were represented among the donors. Blood was obtained by leukapheresis, after which PBMCs were separated by Ficoll-Histopaque density gradient centrifugation and cryopreserved in liquid nitrogen vapor phase. Analytical flow cytometry was used to check the purity and quantity of each magnetically sorted T cell population. Genomic DNA was isolated from every sorted fraction and measured by UV absorbance on a Nanodrop 2000c. Comments on this clone: Its specific antigen is unknown. No base quality information exists; no much larger clone differs at one position.

The germline V gene gives CDR1 as WSHSY and CDR2 as SAAADI. The V end loses 1 base and the J end loses 1 base, and a stretch of 7 bases separates them. The CDR3 numbers 14 residues from cysteine through phenylalanine. The kept DNA is CDR3 alone, 42 bases in frame from the first base. Using the deep immunoSEQ assay, multiplex PCR amplified TCR CDR3 regions from genomic DNA. For each cell subset, the extracted genomic DNA was distributed evenly across all wells of several immunoSEQ 96-well plates, and each plate served as one replicate. For sorted subsets, each replicate PCR was loaded with about 200 ng genomic DNA, equivalent to some 27,000 T cell genomes. The purified libraries were quantified using a Qubit 3.0 fluorometer, sized with a Bioanalyzer 2100, and then quantified again using the KAPA Library Quantification kit. A separate single-read 150-cycle Illumina NextSeq 550 flow cell was used to sequence each immunoSEQ 96-well plate. The published analysis was carried out like this. The immunoSEQ output contained only junctional sequences without quality scores, so filtering could not match that applied to full-length reads. To assign V/J genes and CDR3, sequences were annotated against IMGT germline references using PyIR, a Python wrapper for IgBLAST v1.9. Reads were filtered out if the reads had weak V/J assignments (E-value above 1e-6), no CDR3, stop codons, out-of-frame junctions, or ambiguous translated residues. V3J clonotypes were defined as sequences sharing an identical inferred V gene, J gene, and CDR3 amino acid sequence. Percentage overlap between repertoires was computed as shared unique clonotypes divided by the size of the smaller repertoire. RTK rarefaction, the Chao1 estimator, and Recon v2.1 estimates of unobserved clonotypes were used to assess repertoire richness. Generation probabilities were computed with OLGA for all TCRbeta clonotypes obtained by the gDNA method from a handful of donors. TCRdb obtained this table from immuneACCESS and retained in-frame rearrangements with V and J assigned. These tables miss some clones; where compared with another copy, unresolved V genes account for less than half of the shortfall, and the remainder is unexplained. The D gene and trimming were derived from the DNA, and the V and J assignments and clone size from that table. Within this sample are roughly 2,000,000 clones, with about 93% of them counted one time only. The top ten clones comprise about 1.7% of the sample.

The clonotype originates from a man between 18 and 35 years old in good health. Some clones in this sample may be carry-over from other donors' samples. The V and J segments used are TRBV10-2 and TRBJ1-1; the D gene lacks a confident call. The specimen sequenced was naive CD8+ T cells from PBMCs. Reading the label with the study, this specimen's cell subset or site is: CD45RA+CCR7+. The nucleotide sequence reads as follows: TGCGCCAGCAGTGAGTGGATTGGGAACACTGAAGCTTTCTTT. The encoded protein is CASSEWIGNTEAFF.